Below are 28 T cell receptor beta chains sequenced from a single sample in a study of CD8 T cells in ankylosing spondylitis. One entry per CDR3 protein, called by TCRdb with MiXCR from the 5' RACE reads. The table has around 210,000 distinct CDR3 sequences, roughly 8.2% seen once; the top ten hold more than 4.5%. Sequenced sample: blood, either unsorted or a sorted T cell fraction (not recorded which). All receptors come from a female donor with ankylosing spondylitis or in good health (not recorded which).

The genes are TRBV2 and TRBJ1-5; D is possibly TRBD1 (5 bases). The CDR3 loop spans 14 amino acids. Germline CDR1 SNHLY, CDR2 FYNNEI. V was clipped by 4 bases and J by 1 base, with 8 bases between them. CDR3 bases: TGTGCCAGCAGTGGGGACGGAAGCAATCAGCCCCAGCATTTT. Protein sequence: CASSGDGSNQPQHF.

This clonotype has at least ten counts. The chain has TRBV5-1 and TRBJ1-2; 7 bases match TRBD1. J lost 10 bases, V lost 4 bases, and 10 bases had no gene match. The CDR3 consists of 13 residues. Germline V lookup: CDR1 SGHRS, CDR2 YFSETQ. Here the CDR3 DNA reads TGCGCCAGCAGCAGAGGGACAGTGCCACCCTACACCTTC. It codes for CASSRGTVPPYTF.

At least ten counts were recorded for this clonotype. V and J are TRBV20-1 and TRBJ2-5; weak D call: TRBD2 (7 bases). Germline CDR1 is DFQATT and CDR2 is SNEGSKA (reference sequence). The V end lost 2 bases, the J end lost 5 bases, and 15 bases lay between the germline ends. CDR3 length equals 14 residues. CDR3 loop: CSARTGGVEETQYF. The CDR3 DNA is TGCAGTGCTAGAACGGGGGGCGTGGAGGAGACCCAGTACTTC.

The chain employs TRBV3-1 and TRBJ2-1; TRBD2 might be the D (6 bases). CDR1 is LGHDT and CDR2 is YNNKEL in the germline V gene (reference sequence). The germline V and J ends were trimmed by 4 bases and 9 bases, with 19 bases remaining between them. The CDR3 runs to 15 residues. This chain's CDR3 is CASSPGGPEKVEQFF. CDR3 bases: TGTGCCAGCAGCCCCGGGGGACCTGAGAAGGTTGAGCAGTTCTTC.

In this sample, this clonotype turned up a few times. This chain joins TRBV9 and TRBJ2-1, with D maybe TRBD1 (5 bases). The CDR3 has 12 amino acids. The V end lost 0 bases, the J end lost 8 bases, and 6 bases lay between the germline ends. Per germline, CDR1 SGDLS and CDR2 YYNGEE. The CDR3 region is CASSVARDEQFF. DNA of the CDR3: TGTGCCAGCAGCGTAGCCAGGGATGAGCAGTTCTTC. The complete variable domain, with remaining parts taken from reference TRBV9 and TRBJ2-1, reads DSGVTQTPKHLITATGQRVTLRCSPRSGDLSVYWYQQSLDQGLQFLIQYYNGEERAKGNILERFSAQQFPDLHSELNLSSLELGDSALYFCASSVARDEQFFGPGTRLTVL.

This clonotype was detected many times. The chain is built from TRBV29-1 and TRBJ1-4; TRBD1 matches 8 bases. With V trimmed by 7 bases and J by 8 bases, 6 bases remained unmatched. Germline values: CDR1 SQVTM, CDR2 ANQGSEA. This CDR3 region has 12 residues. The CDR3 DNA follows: TGCAGCGCCAAGACAGGGGCGGAAAAACTGTTTTTT. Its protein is CSAKTGAEKLFF.

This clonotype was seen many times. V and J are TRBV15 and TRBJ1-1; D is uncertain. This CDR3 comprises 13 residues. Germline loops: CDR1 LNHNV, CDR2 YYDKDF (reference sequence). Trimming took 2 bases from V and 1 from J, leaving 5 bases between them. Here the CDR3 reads CATSRKKNTEAFF. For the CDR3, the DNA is TGTGCCACCAGCAGAAAGAAGAACACTGAAGCTTTCTTT.

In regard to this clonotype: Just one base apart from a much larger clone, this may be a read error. CDR3 residues: CAGSFGVHRGAPGNTIYF. CDR3 sequence (DNA): TGTGCCGGCAGTTTTGGGGTACACAGGGGAGCCCCTGGAAACACCATATATTTT. The chain combines TRBV28 with TRBJ1-3; 7 bases line up with TRBD1. The length of the CDR3 is 18 residues. Germline lookup yields CDR1 MDHEN and CDR2 SYDVKM.

CDR3 region: CASSLKREINNEQFF. The DNA of the CDR3 is TGTGCCAGCAGCTTGAAGCGGGAGATAAACAATGAGCAGTTCTTC. The V gene is TRBV5-4, the J gene TRBJ2-1; 8 bases match TRBD2. There are 15 residues in the CDR3. V lost 1 base, J lost 5 bases, and 5 bases stayed unmatched. The germline CDR1 and CDR2 sequences are SGHNT and YYREEE (reference sequence). The full variable domain, its missing parts supplied by reference TRBV5-4 and TRBJ2-1, is ETGVTQSPTHLIKTRGQQVTLRCSSQSGHNTVSWYQQALGQGPQFIFQYYREEENGRGNFPPRFSGLQFPNYSSELNVNALELDDSALYLCASSLKREINNEQFFGPGTRLTVL.

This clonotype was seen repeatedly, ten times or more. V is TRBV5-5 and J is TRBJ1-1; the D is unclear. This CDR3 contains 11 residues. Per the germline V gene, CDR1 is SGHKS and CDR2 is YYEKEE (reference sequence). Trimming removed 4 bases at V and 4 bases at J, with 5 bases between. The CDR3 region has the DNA TGTGCCAGCAGCGCCTCCACTGAAGCTTTCTTT. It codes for CASSASTEAFF.

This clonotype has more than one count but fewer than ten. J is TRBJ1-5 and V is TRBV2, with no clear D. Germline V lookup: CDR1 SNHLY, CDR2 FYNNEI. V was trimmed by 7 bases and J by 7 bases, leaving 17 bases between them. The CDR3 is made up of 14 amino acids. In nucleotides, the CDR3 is TGTGCCAGCACCATAGCCCAAACAAGCCAGCCCCAGCATTTT. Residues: CASTIAQTSQPQHF. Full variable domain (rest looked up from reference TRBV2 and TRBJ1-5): EPEVTQTPSHQVTQMGQEVILRCVPISNHLYFYWYRQILGQKVEFLVSFYNNEISEKSEIFDDQFSVERPDGSNFTLKIRSTKLEDSAMYFCASTIAQTSQPQHFGDGTRLSIL.

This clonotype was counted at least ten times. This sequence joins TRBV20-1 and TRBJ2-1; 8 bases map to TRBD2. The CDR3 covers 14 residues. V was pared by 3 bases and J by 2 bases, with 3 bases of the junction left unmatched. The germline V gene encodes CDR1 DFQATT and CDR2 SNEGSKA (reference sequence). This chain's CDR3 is CSASGSGTYNEQFF. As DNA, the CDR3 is TGCAGTGCTAGTGGTAGCGGGACCTACAATGAGCAGTTCTTC.

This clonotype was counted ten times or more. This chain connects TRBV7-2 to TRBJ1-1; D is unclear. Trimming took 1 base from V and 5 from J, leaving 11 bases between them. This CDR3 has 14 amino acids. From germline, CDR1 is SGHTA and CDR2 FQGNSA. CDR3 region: CASSLVVSRTEAFF. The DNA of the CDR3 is TGTGCCAGCAGCTTAGTAGTTTCTAGGACTGAAGCTTTCTTT. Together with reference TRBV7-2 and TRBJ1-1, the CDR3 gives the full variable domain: GAGVSQSPSNKVTEKGKDVELRCDPISGHTALYWYRQSLGQGLEFLIYFQGNSAPDKSGLPSDRFSAERTGGSVSTLTIQRTQQEDSAVYLCASSLVVSRTEAFFGQGTRLTVV.

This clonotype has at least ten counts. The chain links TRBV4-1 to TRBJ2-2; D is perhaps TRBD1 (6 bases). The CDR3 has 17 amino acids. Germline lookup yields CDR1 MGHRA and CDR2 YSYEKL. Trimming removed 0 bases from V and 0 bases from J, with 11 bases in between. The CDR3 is CASSQDRGHTNTGELFF. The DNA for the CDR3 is TGCGCCAGCAGCCAAGATCGGGGACATACGAACACCGGGGAGCTGTTTTTT.

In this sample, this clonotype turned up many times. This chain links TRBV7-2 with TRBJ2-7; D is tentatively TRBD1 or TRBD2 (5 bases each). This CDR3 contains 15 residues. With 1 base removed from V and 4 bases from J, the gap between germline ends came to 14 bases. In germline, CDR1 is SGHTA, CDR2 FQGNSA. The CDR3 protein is CASSLDPGPLYEQYF. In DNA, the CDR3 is TGTGCCAGCAGCTTAGATCCGGGGCCTTTATACGAGCAGTACTTC. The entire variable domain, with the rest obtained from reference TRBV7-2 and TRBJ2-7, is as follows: GAGVSQSPSNKVTEKGKDVELRCDPISGHTALYWYRQSLGQGLEFLIYFQGNSAPDKSGLPSDRFSAERTGGSVSTLTIQRTQQEDSAVYLCASSLDPGPLYEQYFGPGTRLTVT.

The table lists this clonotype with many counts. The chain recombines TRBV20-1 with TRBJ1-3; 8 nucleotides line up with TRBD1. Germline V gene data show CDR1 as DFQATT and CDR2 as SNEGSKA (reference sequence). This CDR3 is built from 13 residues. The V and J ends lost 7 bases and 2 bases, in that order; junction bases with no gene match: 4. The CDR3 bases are TGCAGTGTAACGGGACAGGCTGGAAACACCATATATTTT. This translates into CSVTGQAGNTIYF.

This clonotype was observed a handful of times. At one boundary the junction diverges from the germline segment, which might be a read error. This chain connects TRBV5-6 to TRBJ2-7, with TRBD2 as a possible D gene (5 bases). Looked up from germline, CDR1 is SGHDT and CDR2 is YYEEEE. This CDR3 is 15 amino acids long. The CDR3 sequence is CTSSSVEGFHYEQYF. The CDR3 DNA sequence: TGTACCAGCAGCTCCGTTGAGGGATTCCACTACGAGCAGTACTTC.

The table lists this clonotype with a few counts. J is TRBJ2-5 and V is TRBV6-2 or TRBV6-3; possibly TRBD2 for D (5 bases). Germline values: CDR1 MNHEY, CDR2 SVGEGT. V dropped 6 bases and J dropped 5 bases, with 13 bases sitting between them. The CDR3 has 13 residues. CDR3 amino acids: CASSRRTGETQYF. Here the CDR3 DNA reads TGTGCCAGCAGCCGCCGGACGGGGGAGACCCAGTACTTC.

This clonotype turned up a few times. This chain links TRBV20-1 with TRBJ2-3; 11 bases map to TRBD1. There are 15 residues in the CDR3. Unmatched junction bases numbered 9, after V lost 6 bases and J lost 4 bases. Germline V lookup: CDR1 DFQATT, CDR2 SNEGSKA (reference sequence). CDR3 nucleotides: TGCAGTGCACCCCCGGGACAGGGGGTGCCAGATACGCAGTATTTT. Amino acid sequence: CSAPPGQGVPDTQYF.

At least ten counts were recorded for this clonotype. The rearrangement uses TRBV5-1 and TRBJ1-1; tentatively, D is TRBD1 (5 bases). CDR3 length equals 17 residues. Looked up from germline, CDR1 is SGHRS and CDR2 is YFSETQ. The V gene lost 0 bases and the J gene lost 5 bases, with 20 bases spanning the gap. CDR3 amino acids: CASSLEVAGLAGTEAFF. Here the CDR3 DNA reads TGCGCCAGCAGCTTGGAGGTGGCAGGGCTCGCCGGAACTGAAGCTTTCTTT.

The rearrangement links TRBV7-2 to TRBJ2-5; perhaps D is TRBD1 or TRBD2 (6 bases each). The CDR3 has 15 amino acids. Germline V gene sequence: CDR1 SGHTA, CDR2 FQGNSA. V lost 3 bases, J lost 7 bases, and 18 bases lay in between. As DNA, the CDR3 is TGTGCCAGCAGCTTCTCGGGGGCTTATGGCGTGACCCAGTACTTC. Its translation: CASSFSGAYGVTQYF.

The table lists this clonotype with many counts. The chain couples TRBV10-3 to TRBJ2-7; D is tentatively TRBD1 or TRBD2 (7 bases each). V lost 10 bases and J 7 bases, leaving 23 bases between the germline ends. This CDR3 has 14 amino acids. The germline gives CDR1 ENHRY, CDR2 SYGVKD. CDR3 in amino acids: CATGGGGEVGEQYF. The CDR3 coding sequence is TGTGCCACAGGGGGGGGAGGCGAGGTGGGAGAGCAGTACTTC.

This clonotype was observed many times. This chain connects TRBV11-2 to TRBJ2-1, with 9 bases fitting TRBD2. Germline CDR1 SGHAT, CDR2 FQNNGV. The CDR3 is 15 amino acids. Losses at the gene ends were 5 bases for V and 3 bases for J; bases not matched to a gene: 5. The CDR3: CASSVAGEGYNEQFF. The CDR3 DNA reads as TGTGCCAGCAGCGTAGCGGGAGAGGGCTACAATGAGCAGTTCTTC. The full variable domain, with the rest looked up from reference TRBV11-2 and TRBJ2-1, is EAGVAQSPRYKIIEKRQSVAFWCNPISGHATLYWYQQILGQGPKLLIQFQNNGVVDDSQLPKDRFSAERLKGVDSTLKIQPAKLEDSAVYLCASSVAGEGYNEQFFGPGTRLTVL.

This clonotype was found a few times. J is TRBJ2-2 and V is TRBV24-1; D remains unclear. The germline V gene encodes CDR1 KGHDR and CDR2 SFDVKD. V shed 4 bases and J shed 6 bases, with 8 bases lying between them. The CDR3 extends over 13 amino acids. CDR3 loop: CATSETRPGELFF. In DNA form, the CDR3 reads TGTGCCACCAGTGAAACCCGCCCCGGGGAGCTGTTTTTT.

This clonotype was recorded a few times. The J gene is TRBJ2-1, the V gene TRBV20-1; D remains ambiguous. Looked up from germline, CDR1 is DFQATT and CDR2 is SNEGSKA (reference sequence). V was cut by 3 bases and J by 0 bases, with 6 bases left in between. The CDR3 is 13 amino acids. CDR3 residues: CSASGASYNEQFF. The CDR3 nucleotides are TGCAGTGCTAGCGGAGCCTCCTACAATGAGCAGTTCTTC.

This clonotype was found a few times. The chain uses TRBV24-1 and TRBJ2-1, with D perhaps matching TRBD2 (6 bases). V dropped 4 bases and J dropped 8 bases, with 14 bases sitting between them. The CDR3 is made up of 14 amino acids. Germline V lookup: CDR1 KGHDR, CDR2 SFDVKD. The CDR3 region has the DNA TGTGCCACCAGTGACCCCTGGAGGGCCGATGAGCAGTTCTTC. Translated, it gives CATSDPWRADEQFF.

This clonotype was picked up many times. In DNA form, the CDR3 reads TGTGCCAGCATGTCGACAGGGAAATCCGGGGAGCTGTTTTTT. This gives the protein CASMSTGKSGELFF. The chain employs TRBV5-4 and TRBJ2-2; 7 nucleotides agree with TRBD1. V lost 6 bases and J lost 6; bases outside the gene matches: 8. Germline CDR1 is SGHNT and CDR2 is YYREEE (reference sequence). The CDR3 sequence is 14 residues long.

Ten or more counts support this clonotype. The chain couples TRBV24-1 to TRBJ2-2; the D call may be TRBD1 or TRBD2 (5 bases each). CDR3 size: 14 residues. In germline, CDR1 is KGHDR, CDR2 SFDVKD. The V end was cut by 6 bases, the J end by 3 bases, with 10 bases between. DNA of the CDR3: TGTGCCACCAGTCCCGGGGCGGACACCGGGGAGCTGTTTTTT. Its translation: CATSPGADTGELFF.